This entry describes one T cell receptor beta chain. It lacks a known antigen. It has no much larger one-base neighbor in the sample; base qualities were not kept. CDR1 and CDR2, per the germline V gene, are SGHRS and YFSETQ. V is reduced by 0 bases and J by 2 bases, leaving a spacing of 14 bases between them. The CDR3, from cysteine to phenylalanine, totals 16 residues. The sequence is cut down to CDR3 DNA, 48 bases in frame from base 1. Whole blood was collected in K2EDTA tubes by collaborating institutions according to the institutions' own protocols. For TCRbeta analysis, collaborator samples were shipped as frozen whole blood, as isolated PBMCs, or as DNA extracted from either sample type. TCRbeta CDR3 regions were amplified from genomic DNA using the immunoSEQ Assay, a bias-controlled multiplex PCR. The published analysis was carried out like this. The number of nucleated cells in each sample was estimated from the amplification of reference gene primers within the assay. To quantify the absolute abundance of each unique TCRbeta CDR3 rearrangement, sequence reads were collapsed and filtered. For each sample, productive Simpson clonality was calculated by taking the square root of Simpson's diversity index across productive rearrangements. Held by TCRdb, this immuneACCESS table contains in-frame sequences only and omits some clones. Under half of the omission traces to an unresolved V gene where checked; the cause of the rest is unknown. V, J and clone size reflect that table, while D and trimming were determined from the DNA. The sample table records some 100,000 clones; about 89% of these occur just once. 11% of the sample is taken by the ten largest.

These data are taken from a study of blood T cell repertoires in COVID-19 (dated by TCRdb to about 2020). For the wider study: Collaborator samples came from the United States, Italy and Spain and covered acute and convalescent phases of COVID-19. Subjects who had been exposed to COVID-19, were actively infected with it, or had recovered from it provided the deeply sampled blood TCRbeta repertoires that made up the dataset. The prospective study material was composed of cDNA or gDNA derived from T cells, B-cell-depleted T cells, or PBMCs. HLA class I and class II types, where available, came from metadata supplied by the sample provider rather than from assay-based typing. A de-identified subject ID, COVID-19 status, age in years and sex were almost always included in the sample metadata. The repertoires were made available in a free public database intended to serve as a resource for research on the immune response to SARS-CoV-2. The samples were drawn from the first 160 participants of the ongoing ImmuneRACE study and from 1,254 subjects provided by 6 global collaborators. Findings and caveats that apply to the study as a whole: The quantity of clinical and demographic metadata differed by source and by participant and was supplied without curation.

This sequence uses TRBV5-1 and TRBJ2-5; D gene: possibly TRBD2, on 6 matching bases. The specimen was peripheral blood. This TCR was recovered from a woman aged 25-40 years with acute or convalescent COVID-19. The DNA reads TGCGCCAGCAGCTTGGACGGCGGGACTTTACAAGAGACCCAGTACTTC. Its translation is CASSLDGGTLQETQYF.